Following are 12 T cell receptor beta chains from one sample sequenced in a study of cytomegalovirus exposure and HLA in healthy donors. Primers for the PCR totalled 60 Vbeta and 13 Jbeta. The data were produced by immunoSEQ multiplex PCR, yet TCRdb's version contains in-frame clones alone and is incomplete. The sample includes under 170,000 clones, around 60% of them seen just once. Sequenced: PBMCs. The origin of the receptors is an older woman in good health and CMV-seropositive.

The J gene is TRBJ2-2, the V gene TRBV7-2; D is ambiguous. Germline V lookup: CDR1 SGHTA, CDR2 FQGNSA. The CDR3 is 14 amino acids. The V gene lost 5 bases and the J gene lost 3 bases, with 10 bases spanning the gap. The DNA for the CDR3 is TGTGCCAGCAGCCCGAGTCCCTACACCGGGGAGCTGTTTTTT. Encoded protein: CASSPSPYTGELFF.

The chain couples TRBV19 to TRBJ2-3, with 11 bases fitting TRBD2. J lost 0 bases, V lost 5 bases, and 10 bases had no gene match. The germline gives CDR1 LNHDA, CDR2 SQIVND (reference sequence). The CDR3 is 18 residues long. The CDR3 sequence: CASSPYQLAGGSTDTQYF. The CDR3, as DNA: TGTGCCAGTAGTCCGTATCAGCTAGCGGGAGGAAGCACAGATACGCAGTATTTT.

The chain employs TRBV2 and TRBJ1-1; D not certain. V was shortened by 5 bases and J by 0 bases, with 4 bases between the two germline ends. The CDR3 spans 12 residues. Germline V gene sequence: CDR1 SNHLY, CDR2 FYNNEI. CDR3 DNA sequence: TGTGCCAGCAGTCCCATGAACACTGAAGCTTTCTTT. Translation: CASSPMNTEAFF.

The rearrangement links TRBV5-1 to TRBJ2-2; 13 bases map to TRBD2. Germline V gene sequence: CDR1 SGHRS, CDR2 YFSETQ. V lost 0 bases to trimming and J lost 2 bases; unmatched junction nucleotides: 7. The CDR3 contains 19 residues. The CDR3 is CASSLALLAGGPNTGELFF. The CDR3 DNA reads TGCGCCAGCAGCTTGGCCCTACTAGCGGGAGGGCCAAACACCGGGGAGCTGTTTTTT.

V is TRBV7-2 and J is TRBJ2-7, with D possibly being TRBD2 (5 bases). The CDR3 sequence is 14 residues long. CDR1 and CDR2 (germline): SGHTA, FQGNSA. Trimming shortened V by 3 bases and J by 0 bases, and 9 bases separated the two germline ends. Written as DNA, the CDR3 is TGTGCCAGCAGCTTTTCAGCGGCCTCCTACGAGCAGTACTTC. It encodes CASSFSAASYEQYF. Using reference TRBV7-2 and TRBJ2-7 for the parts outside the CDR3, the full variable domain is GAGVSQSPSNKVTEKGKDVELRCDPISGHTALYWYRQSLGQGLEFLIYFQGNSAPDKSGLPSDRFSAERTGGSVSTLTIQRTQQEDSAVYLCASSFSAASYEQYFGPGTRLTVT.

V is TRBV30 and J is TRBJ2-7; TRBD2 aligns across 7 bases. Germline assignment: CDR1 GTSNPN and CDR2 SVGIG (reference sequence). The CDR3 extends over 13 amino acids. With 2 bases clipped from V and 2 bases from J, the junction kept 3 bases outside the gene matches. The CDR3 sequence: CAWSQGLAYEQYF. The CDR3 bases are TGTGCCTGGAGTCAAGGACTAGCCTACGAGCAGTACTTC.

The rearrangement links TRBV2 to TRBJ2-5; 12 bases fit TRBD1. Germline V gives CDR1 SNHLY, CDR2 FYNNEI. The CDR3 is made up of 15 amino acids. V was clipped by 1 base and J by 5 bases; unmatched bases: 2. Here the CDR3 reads CASSEEGQGAETQYF. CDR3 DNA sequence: TGTGCCAGCAGTGAAGAGGGACAGGGGGCTGAGACCCAGTACTTC. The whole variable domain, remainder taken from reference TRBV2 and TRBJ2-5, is EPEVTQTPSHQVTQMGQEVILRCVPISNHLYFYWYRQILGQKVEFLVSFYNNEISEKSEIFDDQFSVERPDGSNFTLKIRSTKLEDSAMYFCASSEEGQGAETQYFGPGTRLLVL.

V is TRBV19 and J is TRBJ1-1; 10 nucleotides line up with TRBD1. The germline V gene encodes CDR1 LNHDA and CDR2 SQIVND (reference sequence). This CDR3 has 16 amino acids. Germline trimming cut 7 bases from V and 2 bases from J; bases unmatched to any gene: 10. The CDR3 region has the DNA TGTGCCAGTATCTCATCCGGGACAGGGGCCAACACTGAAGCTTTCTTT. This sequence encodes CASISSGTGANTEAFF.

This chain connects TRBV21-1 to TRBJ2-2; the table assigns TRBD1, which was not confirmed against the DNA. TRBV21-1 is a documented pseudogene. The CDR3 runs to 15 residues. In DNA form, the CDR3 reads TGTGCCAGCAGCCAGGGGACCGCACACACCGGGGAGCTGTTTTTT. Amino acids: CASSQGTAHTGELFF.

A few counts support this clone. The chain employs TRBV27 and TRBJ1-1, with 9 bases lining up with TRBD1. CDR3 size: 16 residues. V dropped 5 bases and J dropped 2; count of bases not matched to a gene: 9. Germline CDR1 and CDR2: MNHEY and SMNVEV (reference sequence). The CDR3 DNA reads TGTGCCAGCAGTCCGACATGGACAGGGGAAAACACTGAAGCTTTCTTT. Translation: CASSPTWTGENTEAFF.

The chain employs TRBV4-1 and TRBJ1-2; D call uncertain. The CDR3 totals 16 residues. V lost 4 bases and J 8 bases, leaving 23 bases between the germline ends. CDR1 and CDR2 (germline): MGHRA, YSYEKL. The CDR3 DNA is TGCGCCAGCAGCCCCCCCGATCCTGGAGCTATAAGAGGCTACACCTTC. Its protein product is CASSPPDPGAIRGYTF.

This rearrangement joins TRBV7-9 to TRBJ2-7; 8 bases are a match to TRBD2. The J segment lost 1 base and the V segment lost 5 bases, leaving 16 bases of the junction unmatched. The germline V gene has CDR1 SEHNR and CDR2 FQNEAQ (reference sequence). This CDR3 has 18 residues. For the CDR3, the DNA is TGTGCCAGCAGCCGGTCCGGGGGGGTCTGGCCTAGGTCCTACGAGCAGTACTTC. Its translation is CASSRSGGVWPRSYEQYF.